Sequencing of this T cell receptor beta chain was carried out in a study of Graves' ophthalmopathy and Graves' hyperthyroidism. Study-level points and caveats: Sensitivity of about 91% and specificity of approximately 81% were achieved when a 13-signature model separated ophthalmopathy from stable hyperthyroidism.

Hyperthyroidism was new, under 2 months, in patients aged 18 to 65. As diagnostic evidence, clinical symptoms, serum thyroxine, TRAb, thyroid ultrasound and orbital computed tomography were relied upon. RNA transcripts were the source from which TCR beta CDR3 regions were amplified. HTBI-primed RT-PCR formed the first round, and a multiplex PCR formed the second. TCRdb reprocessed the multiplex PCR reads with MiXCR, giving one entry per CDR3 protein. The sample lists roughly 1.1 million distinct CDR3 sequences; around a third were seen once. This clonotype was observed at least ten times. Its matching antigen is unknown. The V segment lost 6 bases and the J segment 5 bases; nucleotides outside the gene matches: 6. Germline V lookup: CDR1 SNHLY, CDR2 FYNNEI. The CDR3 length is 15 residues.

This rearrangement joins TRBV2 to TRBJ2-5, with 13 bases that match TRBD2. Sequenced material: peripheral blood or thyroid tissue (not recorded which). The TCR sequence derives from an adult man with Graves' hyperthyroidism. CDR3 nucleotide sequence: TGTGCCAGCAGCGATGGGACTAGCGGGGCTGAGACCCAGTACTTC. Protein sequence: CASSDGTSGAETQYF.